The sequence of this TCR beta chain was determined in a study of regulatory T cells in long-lasting Graves disease. This clonotype was observed many times. Its target is not known. Time point: newly diagnosed GD, antithyroid drugs for less than 3 months. The TCR library used RNA extracted from PBMCs. iRepertoire HTBI primers and Arm-PCR of CDR3 regions built TCR beta libraries. Via MiXCR, TCRdb re-called the multiplex PCR reads, giving one row per CDR3 protein. Of some 400,000 distinct CDR3 sequences in the sample, about 16% are singletons; the top ten hold 16%. The CDR3 loop spans 12 amino acids. The germline CDR1 and CDR2 sequences are LGHNT and FRNRAP. Trimming stripped 6 bases from V and 8 bases from J, with 11 bases between. Findings and caveats of the study: The number of shared public clonotypes was higher in persistent patients (2,741) than new patients (just over 950). There was favoring of TRBV28, TRBJ1-2 and TRBJ2-5 in persistent disease.

The same sample was also used in a study of T cells in Graves' hyperthyroidism and ophthalmopathy. That study adds: The patients, who ranged from 18 to 65 in age, presented with newly diagnosed hyperthyroidism lasting under 2 months. Stable hyperthyroidism and ophthalmopathy were separated using 13 V-J signatures.

This chain connects TRBV12-5 to TRBJ2-1; possibly TRBD2 for D (5 bases). The source is a woman in her 30s with Graves disease. The specimen comprised peripheral blood mononuclear cells (PBMCs), sampled at new diagnosis, from a patient treated with antithyroid drugs. DNA for the CDR3: TGTGCTAGTGGCCCAAGGCGGGATGAGCAGTTCTTC. Encoded protein: CASGPRRDEQFF.